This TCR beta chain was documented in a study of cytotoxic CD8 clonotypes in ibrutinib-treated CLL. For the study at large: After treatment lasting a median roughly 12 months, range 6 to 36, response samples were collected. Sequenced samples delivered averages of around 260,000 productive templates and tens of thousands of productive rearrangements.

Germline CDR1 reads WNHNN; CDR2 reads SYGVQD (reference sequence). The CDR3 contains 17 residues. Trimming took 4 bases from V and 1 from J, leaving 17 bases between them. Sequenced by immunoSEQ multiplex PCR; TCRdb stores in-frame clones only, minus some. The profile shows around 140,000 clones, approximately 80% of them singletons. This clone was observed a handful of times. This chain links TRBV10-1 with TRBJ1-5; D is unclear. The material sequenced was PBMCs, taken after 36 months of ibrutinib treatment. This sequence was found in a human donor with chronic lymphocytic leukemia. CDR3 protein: CASSVRKVPNSNQPQHF. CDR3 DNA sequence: TGCGCCAGCAGTGTAAGGAAGGTCCCGAACAGCAATCAGCCCCAGCATTTT.